The 20 T cell receptor beta chains presented below share a single source sample, sequenced in a study of T cells in Graves' hyperthyroidism and ophthalmopathy. The investigators amplified TCR beta CDR3 regions from RNA transcripts. Researchers ran a first-round RT-PCR on the TCR CDR3 using the HTBI primer set. One entry per CDR3 protein, called by TCRdb with MiXCR from the multiplex PCR reads. The sample contains hundreds of thousands of distinct CDR3 sequences, roughly 15% of which appear only once. Sequencing was carried out using blood. The receptors stem from a woman in her forties with Graves' ophthalmopathy.

This rearrangement joins TRBV4-1 to TRBJ2-5; 8 nucleotides line up with TRBD2. The CDR3 is 17 residues long. The V gene end was trimmed by 4 bases and the J gene end by 2 bases; junction bases not matched to a gene: 12. Germline lookup yields CDR1 MGHRA and CDR2 YSYEKL. Here the CDR3 DNA reads TGCGCCAGCAGCCGCGTCGAGGGTAGCGGGGCTCAAGAGACCCAGTACTTC. Translating it yields CASSRVEGSGAQETQYF.

This clonotype has ten or more counts. The chain recombines TRBV28 with TRBJ2-2; a weak D match, TRBD1 (6 bases). The germline V gene has CDR1 MDHEN and CDR2 SYDVKM. Trimming took 4 bases from V and 2 from J, leaving 11 bases between them. This CDR3 region has 15 residues. CDR3 sequence (DNA): TGTGCCAGCAGTTCGCCGGGACAAAACACCGGGGAGCTGTTTTTT. This translates into CASSSPGQNTGELFF. The full variable domain, rest sourced from reference TRBV28 and TRBJ2-2, is DVKVTQSSRYLVKRTGEKVFLECVQDMDHENMFWYRQDPGLGLRLIYFSYDVKMKEKGDIPEGYSVSREKKERFSLILESASTNQTSMYLCASSSPGQNTGELFFGEGSRLTVL.

The chain links TRBV18 to TRBJ2-3; 7 nucleotides agree with TRBD2. The CDR3 is 14 amino acids. Trimming took 3 bases from V and 1 from J; bases not matched to a gene: 1. Germline assignment: CDR1 KGHSH and CDR2 LQKENI. CDR3 DNA: TGTGCCAGCTCACCGGCGGGGGGCACAGATACGCAGTATTTT. Translation gives CASSPAGGTDTQYF.

There are many counts of this clonotype. This chain uses TRBV30 with TRBJ1-1; TRBD1 might be the D (6 bases). Germline CDR1 reads GTSNPN; CDR2 reads SVGIG (reference sequence). V was trimmed by 1 base and J by 0 bases, leaving 12 bases between them. CDR3 size: 15 residues. CDR3 sequence (DNA): TGTGCCTGGAGTGGGGCAGGGGCCATGAACACTGAAGCTTTCTTT. The encoded protein is CAWSGAGAMNTEAFF.

CDR3 protein: CSGRDTSYEQYF. The CDR3, as DNA: TGCAGCGGACGGGACACCTCCTACGAGCAGTACTTC. The chain employs TRBV29-1 and TRBJ2-7, with D maybe TRBD1 (6 bases). V was cut by 7 bases and J by 0 bases, with 10 bases left in between. Germline V gives CDR1 SQVTM, CDR2 ANQGSEA. This CDR3 comprises 12 residues.

This clonotype was seen a handful of times. This chain's CDR3 is CSAREDGSLRLYEQYF. The CDR3 bases are TGCAGTGCTAGAGAGGACGGGTCCCTCCGACTCTACGAGCAGTACTTC. V is TRBV20-1 and J is TRBJ2-7; D uncertain. V was trimmed by 0 bases and J by 3 bases, leaving 18 bases between them. The CDR3 consists of 16 residues. The germline V gene has CDR1 DFQATT and CDR2 SNEGSKA (reference sequence).

In its sample, this clonotype was seen many times. The J gene is TRBJ2-7, the V gene TRBV6-1; 8 positions agree with TRBD1. This CDR3 comprises 12 residues. V lost 11 bases and J lost 5; bases outside the gene matches: 8. Germline V lookup: CDR1 MNHNS, CDR2 SASEGT. CDR3 sequence reads: CACQGARNEQYF. In nucleotides, the CDR3 is TGTGCCTGTCAGGGGGCGCGCAACGAGCAGTACTTC.

This clonotype was seen ten or more times. This sequence joins TRBV29-1 and TRBJ1-2, with D possibly matching TRBD1 (6 bases). From germline, CDR1 is SQVTM and CDR2 ANQGSEA. The CDR3 runs to 13 residues. The V end lost 0 bases, the J end lost 4 bases, and 9 bases lay between the germline ends. The CDR3 region has the DNA TGCAGCGTTGAAGATGGGGGCAGCTATGGCTACACCTTC. Encoded protein: CSVEDGGSYGYTF. Based on the CDR3 plus reference TRBV29-1 and TRBJ1-2, the full variable domain is SAVISQKPSRDICQRGTSLTIQCQVDSQVTMMFWYRQQPGQSLTLIATANQGSEATYESGFVIDKFPISRPNLTFSTLTVSNMSPEDSSIYLCSVEDGGSYGYTFGSGTRLTVV.

This clonotype was counted many times. The rearrangement links TRBV28 to TRBJ2-4; 9 positions agree with TRBD1. Germline CDR1 MDHEN, CDR2 SYDVKM. The CDR3 extends over 15 amino acids. The V gene end was trimmed by 5 bases and the J gene end by 1 base; junction bases not matched to a gene: 3. The CDR3: CASSGQGFAKNIQYF. The CDR3 DNA sequence: TGTGCCAGCAGTGGACAGGGGTTTGCCAAAAACATTCAGTACTTC.

This clonotype was seen repeatedly, ten times or more. The chain is built from TRBV6-1 and TRBJ1-1, with a weak D call TRBD1 (6 bases). The CDR3 sequence is 12 residues long. Trimming removed 8 bases from V and 5 bases from J, with 12 bases in between. Germline V gives CDR1 MNHNS, CDR2 SASEGT. The CDR3 reads CASERQVTEAFF. The DNA for the CDR3 is TGTGCCAGCGAGAGACAGGTGACTGAAGCTTTCTTT.

The genes are TRBV15 and TRBJ1-5; D unresolved. V was clipped by 0 bases and J by 4 bases, with 16 bases between them. There are 17 residues in the CDR3. Germline V gives CDR1 LNHNV, CDR2 YYDKDF (reference sequence). The chain's CDR3 is CATSRDRVPIENQPQHF. The CDR3 DNA reads TGTGCCACCAGCAGAGATAGGGTCCCGATAGAAAATCAGCCCCAGCATTTT.

This clonotype was seen ten or more times. The genes are TRBV10-3 and TRBJ2-7; D may match TRBD1 or TRBD2 (6 bases each). V lost 2 bases and J lost 0, with 11 bases in between. CDR1 and CDR2 (germline): ENHRY, SYGVKD. The CDR3 length is 15 residues. The CDR3 here is CAISEMRGASYEQYF. The CDR3 DNA is TGTGCCATCAGTGAGATGAGGGGGGCCTCCTACGAGCAGTACTTC.

This clonotype was picked up a small number of times. This sequence joins TRBV7-2 and TRBJ2-7; D is uncertain. Trimming left V 1 base short and J 2 bases short, with 9 bases between. Germline lookup yields CDR1 SGHTA and CDR2 FQGNSA. The CDR3 contains 14 residues. In nucleotides, the CDR3 is TGTGCCAGCAGCTTAGGGCAGAGCGCCTACGAGCAGTACTTC. Translating it yields CASSLGQSAYEQYF.

The rearrangement uses TRBV11-2 and TRBJ2-7, with D possibly matching TRBD2 (5 bases). Per germline, CDR1 SGHAT and CDR2 FQNNGV. The CDR3 runs 15 residues. V dropped 5 bases and J dropped 4 bases, with 18 bases sitting between them. CDR3 nucleotide sequence: TGTGCCAGCAGCCAGGACTTCAATCGTCGGTACGAGCAGTACTTC. Residues: CASSQDFNRRYEQYF.

V is TRBV6-5 and J is TRBJ2-5; D gene uncertain. The CDR3 extends over 18 amino acids. Trimming left V 4 bases short and J 5 bases short, with 26 bases between. The germline V gene has CDR1 MNHEY and CDR2 SVGAGI. CDR3 DNA sequence: TGTGCCAGCAGTTCCCAGGCACCTTGGGGAACGATTAGGGAGACCCAGTACTTC. As protein: CASSSQAPWGTIRETQYF.

This clonotype was seen ten or more times. The genes are TRBV28 and TRBJ2-7, with D tentatively TRBD1 (5 bases). The CDR3 contains 14 residues. Germline V gene sequence: CDR1 MDHEN, CDR2 SYDVKM. The V and J ends lost 1 base and 3 bases respectively, with 10 bases between them. The CDR3 spells CASSLSPQGYEQYF. CDR3 DNA: TGTGCCAGCAGTTTATCGCCCCAGGGCTACGAGCAGTACTTC. The full variable domain, with the rest looked up from reference TRBV28 and TRBJ2-7, is DVKVTQSSRYLVKRTGEKVFLECVQDMDHENMFWYRQDPGLGLRLIYFSYDVKMKEKGDIPEGYSVSREKKERFSLILESASTNQTSMYLCASSLSPQGYEQYFGPGTRLTVT.

This clonotype came up many times. This chain uses TRBV6-1 with TRBJ2-7; D unclear. The germline V gene encodes CDR1 MNHNS and CDR2 SASEGT. This CDR3 is 15 amino acids long. The germline V and J ends were trimmed by 1 base and 3 bases, with 13 bases remaining between them. CDR3 region: CASSEVYGPGYEQYF. The CDR3 DNA sequence: TGTGCCAGCAGTGAAGTTTACGGCCCGGGCTACGAGCAGTACTTC.

This clonotype was seen at least ten times. The V gene is TRBV19, the J gene TRBJ1-3, with D possibly TRBD1 on 5 matching bases. The CDR3 covers 15 residues. V was pared by 3 bases and J by 3 bases, with 12 bases between. Germline V gene lookup returns CDR1 LNHDA and CDR2 SQIVND (reference sequence). CDR3 residues: CASSITETDGNTIYF. The CDR3 DNA reads TGTGCCAGTAGTATCACCGAGACAGATGGAAACACCATATATTTT.

The V gene is TRBV29-1, the J gene TRBJ2-7; D gene ambiguous. The CDR3 totals 15 residues. Deletions cut 1 base from V and 1 base from J, with 14 bases between. Germline V CDR1 and CDR2: SQVTM, ANQGSEA. CDR3 nucleotides: TGCAGCGTTGAAGTCGCCGGCCGTGAGTCCTACGAGCAGTACTTC. Amino acids: CSVEVAGRESYEQYF.

This clonotype showed up just a few times. The chain couples TRBV30 to TRBJ1-1; D is ambiguous. Trimming cost V 4 bases and J 6 bases, with 15 bases left between them. The length of the CDR3 is 13 residues. Germline V CDR1 and CDR2: GTSNPN, SVGIG (reference sequence). CDR3 protein: CAWKRRGGPEAFF. CDR3 nucleotide sequence: TGTGCCTGGAAAAGGCGTGGAGGCCCTGAAGCTTTCTTT. The full variable domain, with the rest looked up from reference TRBV30 and TRBJ1-1, is SQTIHQWPATLVQPVGSPLSLECTVEGTSNPNLYWYRQAAGRGLQLLFYSVGIGQISSEVPQNLSASRPQDRQFILSSKKLLLSDSGFYLCAWKRRGGPEAFFGQGTRLTVV.